The 3 T cell receptor beta chains reported below all come from one sample, sequenced in a study of OX40 agonist ivuxolimab in advanced cancers. This table comes from immunoSEQ multiplex PCR, and its TCRdb copy is limited to in-frame clones, with some not included. Among about 81,000 clones listed, approximately 90% were seen once. Specimen: CD4+ or CD8+ T cells sorted from blood, collected in a trial of the OX40 agonist ivuxolimab. These receptors came from an adult with an advanced solid tumor such as melanoma, head and neck, liver or kidney cancer.

V usage is TRBV7-3 and J usage is TRBJ1-1; possibly TRBD1 for D (6 bases). Germline CDR1 SGHTA, CDR2 FQGTGA. The CDR3 runs to 13 residues. V was clipped by 5 bases and J by 8 bases, with 15 bases between them. The CDR3 coding sequence is TGTGCCAGCAGCCAGGGGACCCCCCGCGAAGCTTTCTTT. It is translated as CASSQGTPREAFF.

The rearrangement links TRBV6-5 to TRBJ1-1, with D tentatively TRBD1 (5 bases). The CDR3 consists of 14 residues. Germline CDR1 MNHEY, CDR2 SVGAGI. V lost 4 bases to trimming and J lost 5 bases, with 14 bases between them. This chain's CDR3 is CASSSPGGSTEAFF. The CDR3 DNA reads TGTGCCAGCAGTTCGCCGGGGGGTTCAACTGAAGCTTTCTTT.

The chain employs TRBV5-8 and TRBJ1-4; the D gene is possibly TRBD1 (6 bases). The CDR3 covers 12 residues. Trimming took off 7 bases at V and 8 bases at J, with 12 bases between the two ends. Germline CDR1 and CDR2: SGHTS and YDEGEE. CDR3 region: CASGQLLEKLFF. CDR3 nucleotides: TGTGCCAGCGGACAGTTACTCGAAAAACTGTTTTTT.